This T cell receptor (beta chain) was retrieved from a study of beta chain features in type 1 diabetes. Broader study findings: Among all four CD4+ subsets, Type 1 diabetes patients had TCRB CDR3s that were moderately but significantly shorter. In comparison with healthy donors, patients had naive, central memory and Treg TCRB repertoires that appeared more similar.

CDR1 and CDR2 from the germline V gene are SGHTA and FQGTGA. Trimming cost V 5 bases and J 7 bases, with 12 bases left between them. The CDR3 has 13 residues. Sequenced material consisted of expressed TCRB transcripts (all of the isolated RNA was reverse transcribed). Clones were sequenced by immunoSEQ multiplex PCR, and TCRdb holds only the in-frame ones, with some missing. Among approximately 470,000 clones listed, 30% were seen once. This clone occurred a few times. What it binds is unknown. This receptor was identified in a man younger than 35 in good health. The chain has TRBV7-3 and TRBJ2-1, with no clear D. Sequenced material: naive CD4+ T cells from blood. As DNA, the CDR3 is TGTGCCAGCAGCCTCCGACCCGAGAATGAGCAGTTCTTC. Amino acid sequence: CASSLRPENEQFF.